The T cell receptor (beta chain) described here comes from a study of blood T cell repertoires in COVID-19. Overall study context: Sample material is recorded as cDNA or gDNA derived from T cells, B-cell-depleted T cells, or PBMCs.

V lost 1 base, J lost 7 bases, and 9 bases stayed unmatched. The CDR3 contains 17 residues. CDR1 is LNHDA and CDR2 is SQIVND in the germline V gene (reference sequence). In the authors' workflow: Nucleated cell number was recorded as an estimate derived from reference gene primer amplification. The data were produced by immunoSEQ multiplex PCR, yet TCRdb's version contains in-frame clones alone and is incomplete. V and J calls and clone size are given by that table; D and trimming were obtained from the DNA. The sample consists of 25,000 to 30,000 clones, approximately 86% of them appearing once. V usage is TRBV19 and J usage is TRBJ2-1; TRBD2 matches 11 bases. The receptor's source is a human donor in a cohort sampled during active COVID-19. The donor label of this sample is uncertain. Sequenced: peripheral blood. This CDR3 is CASSIGGVAGGRNEQFF. In DNA, the CDR3 is TGTGCCAGTAGTATAGGAGGGGTAGCGGGAGGGCGAAATGAGCAGTTCTTC.